This TCR beta chain was captured in a study of T-cell reconstitution after alpha-beta-depleted transplantation in children. The CDR3 has 16 amino acids. Germline loops: CDR1 MNHEY, CDR2 SVGAGI. Trimming at V came to 4 bases and at J to 4 bases, leaving 10 bases not matched to a gene. This sample's TCRbeta library carried unique molecular identifier barcodes. TCRdb processed the PCR reads anew with MiXCR; each CDR3 protein has one entry. The sample holds 600,000 to 700,000 distinct CDR3 sequences, 16% seen once. This clonotype was seen at least ten times. The receptor comes from a human donor who donated a stem cell graft to a child with acute myeloid leukemia. Here the sequenced sample was PBMCs from the stem cell graft donor, taken from the stem cell graft. This chain joins TRBV6-5 and TRBJ1-1; 9 bases line up with TRBD1. The CDR3 region is CASSWDRDYLGTEAFF. CDR3 DNA sequence: TGTGCCAGCAGTTGGGACAGGGATTATTTGGGCACTGAAGCTTTCTTT.